This T cell receptor (beta chain) appears in the sequencing data of a study of CD8 T cells in Susac syndrome. The authors reverse transcribed roughly 0.5 to 1 ug RNA with random hexamers. MiXCR, applied by TCRdb to the immunoSEQ multiplex PCR reads, yields one record per CDR3 protein. This sample yields about 100,000 distinct CDR3 sequences, of which 95% are seen a single time; 0.25% to 0.35% belongs to the top ten. Germline V gene lookup returns CDR1 DFQATT and CDR2 SNEGSKA (reference sequence). CDR3 length equals 15 residues. Trimming shortened V by 0 bases and J by 2 bases, and 12 bases separated the two germline ends.

The TCR was taken from a human donor with Susac syndrome. The V and J genes are TRBV20-1 and TRBJ2-3; D gene unclear. The source material was CD8+ T cells from PBMCs. The CDR3 bases are TGCAGTGCTAGAGACGTAGGGCCACCCACAGATACGCAGTATTTT. Residues: CSARDVGPPTDTQYF.